The 14 T cell receptor beta chains presented below share a single source sample, sequenced in a study of T-cell reconstitution after alpha-beta-depleted transplantation in children. Preparing the TCRbeta library involved the use of unique molecular identifiers. TCRdb reprocessed the PCR reads with MiXCR, giving one entry per CDR3 protein. The sample yields about 200,000 distinct CDR3 sequences, approximately 7% seen once. Sequencing was performed on PBMCs, taken before TCRalphabeta/CD19-depleted stem cell transplant. All receptors derive from a boy between 2 and 10 years old with acute lymphoblastic leukemia, due to receive a stem cell transplant.

This clonotype appeared a few times. This chain links TRBV5-1 with TRBJ1-2; a possible D gene is TRBD1 (5 bases). Germline V gene data show CDR1 as SGHRS and CDR2 as YFSETQ. This CDR3 contains 14 residues. V was clipped by 6 bases and J by 6 bases, with 18 bases between them. CDR3 in DNA: TGCGCCAGCAACCCCGGGACGGGGCGGGATGGCTACACCTTC. Encoded protein: CASNPGTGRDGYTF.

This clonotype was counted ten times or more. The V gene is TRBV28, the J gene TRBJ2-6, with no clear D. Per germline, CDR1 MDHEN and CDR2 SYDVKM. Trimming shortened V by 1 base and J by 0 bases, and 7 bases separated the two germline ends. This CDR3 is built from 16 residues. This CDR3 is CASSLLGSSGANVLTF. The CDR3 bases are TGTGCCAGCAGTTTATTGGGCAGCTCTGGGGCCAACGTCCTGACTTTC.

In this sample, this clonotype turned up once. The V call is TRBV5-1, the J call TRBJ1-6; D remains ambiguous. The V gene lost 4 bases and the J gene lost 0 bases, with 8 bases spanning the gap. The germline CDR1 and CDR2 sequences are SGHRS and YFSETQ. The CDR3 totals 15 residues. The CDR3 nucleotides are TGCGCCAGCAGCCCTCACAACTCCTATAATTCACCCCTCCACTTT. This encodes CASSPHNSYNSPLHF.

This clonotype has more than one count but fewer than ten. The CDR3 DNA reads as TGTGCCAGCCCCCCGCAAGGGGGGTTCTACGAGCAGTACTTC. As protein: CASPPQGGFYEQYF. The chain links TRBV6-2 or TRBV6-3 to TRBJ2-7; the D gene could be TRBD1 or TRBD2 (6 bases each). CDR1 MNHEY and CDR2 SVGEGT come from the germline V gene. The V and J ends lost 8 bases and 3 bases respectively, with 17 bases between them. The CDR3 spans 14 residues.

This clonotype was picked up many times. The chain employs TRBV5-8 and TRBJ2-3; no definite D call. The CDR3 has 14 amino acids. Trimming cost V 0 bases and J 3 bases, with 8 bases left between them. Germline lookup yields CDR1 SGHTS and CDR2 YDEGEE. The CDR3 DNA reads TGTGCCAGCAGCTTGGCCGGGCCGACAGATACGCAGTATTTT. It encodes CASSLAGPTDTQYF.

This clonotype was seen a few times. The chain couples TRBV24-1 to TRBJ2-5, with D possibly called TRBD1 or TRBD2 (5 bases each). Germline V CDR1 and CDR2: KGHDR, SFDVKD. V shed 5 bases and J shed 1 base, with 19 bases lying between them. The CDR3 has 17 residues. The CDR3 is CATSGARDGRTQETQYF. CDR3 bases: TGTGCCACCAGTGGTGCCAGGGACGGCCGAACCCAAGAGACCCAGTACTTC.

This clonotype showed up many times. The chain links TRBV5-5 to TRBJ2-1, with 8 bases that match TRBD2. Germline CDR1 SGHKS, CDR2 YYEKEE (reference sequence). The CDR3 has 16 residues. The junction had 4 bases not matched to a gene; V was cut back by 2 bases and J by 0 bases. Written as DNA, the CDR3 is TGTGCCAGCAGCTTCGCCGGGACTAGCTCCTACAATGAGCAGTTCTTC. Amino acid sequence: CASSFAGTSSYNEQFF. Full variable domain (rest looked up from reference TRBV5-5 and TRBJ2-1): DAGVTQSPTHLIKTRGQQVTLRCSPISGHKSVSWYQQVLGQGPQFIFQYYEKEERGRGNFPDRFSARQFPNYSSELNVNALLLGDSALYLCASSFAGTSSYNEQFFGPGTRLTVL.

This clonotype was counted at least ten times. This chain uses TRBV29-1 with TRBJ2-2; TRBD1 matches 9 bases. Trimming took 6 bases from V and 4 from J; bases not matched to a gene: 0. There are 12 residues in the CDR3. CDR1 and CDR2 from the germline V gene are SQVTM and ANQGSEA. The CDR3 DNA sequence: TGCAGCGTGGACAGGGGCACCGGGGAGCTGTTTTTT. It encodes CSVDRGTGELFF.

In this sample, this clonotype turned up many times. CDR3 in amino acids: CASGNRVRNEQFF. The CDR3 bases are TGTGCCAGCGGAAATCGGGTGCGCAATGAGCAGTTCTTC. The rearrangement uses TRBV27 and TRBJ2-1; D unresolved. The CDR3 runs to 13 residues. Germline V lookup: CDR1 MNHEY, CDR2 SMNVEV (reference sequence). Trimming removed 8 bases from V and 6 bases from J, with 14 bases in between.

This clonotype was detected many times. V is TRBV7-9 and J is TRBJ2-1; 7 nucleotides line up with TRBD2. Trimming took 5 bases from V and 1 from J; bases not matched to a gene: 8. The CDR3 consists of 16 residues. Germline V lookup: CDR1 SEHNR, CDR2 FQNEAQ (reference sequence). The DNA of the CDR3 is TGTGCCAGCAGCCCGGGTGGCGGGAGTTCCTACAATGAGCAGTTCTTC. Translated, it gives CASSPGGGSSYNEQFF.

This clonotype was picked up many times. The CDR3 carries no conserved terminal phenylalanine or tryptophan, so it likely arises from a read error. It is unclear where the CDR3 begins or ends on the DNA, so no DNA is shown, and the CDR3 is as TCRdb lists it. The J gene is TRBJ2-1, the V gene TRBV29-1; the listed D gene, TRBD2, was not tested against the DNA. CDR1 is SQVTM and CDR2 is ANQGSEA in the germline V gene. Ends included, the CDR3 has 9 residues. This CDR3 reads CSVDFQGLL.

This clonotype has just a few counts. This chain links TRBV3-1 with TRBJ1-6; no firm D call. This CDR3 is 14 amino acids long. Deletions cut 1 base from V and 8 bases from J, with 9 bases between. From germline, CDR1 is LGHDT and CDR2 YNNKEL (reference sequence). The CDR3: CASSQGSRDSPLHF. The CDR3 bases are TGTGCCAGCAGCCAAGGGTCTAGGGATTCACCCCTCCACTTT.

This clonotype was detected a few times. J is TRBJ2-1 and V is TRBV19; D remains ambiguous. With 1 base removed from V and 0 bases from J, the gap between germline ends came to 13 bases. The CDR3 totals 17 residues. The V gene's germline CDR1 is LNHDA and CDR2 SQIVND (reference sequence). In DNA, the CDR3 is TGTGCCAGTAGTATAGGTCGAGTCCGGAGCTCCTACAATGAGCAGTTCTTC. Translated: CASSIGRVRSSYNEQFF.

Ten or more counts support this clonotype. V usage is TRBV20-1 and J usage is TRBJ2-7; TRBD1 aligns across 7 bases. V was pared by 2 bases and J by 3 bases, with 7 bases of the junction left unmatched. This CDR3 contains 14 residues. Germline CDR1 reads DFQATT; CDR2 reads SNEGSKA (reference sequence). CDR3 sequence (DNA): TGCAGTGCTAGACCAACAGGGGCCAACTACGAGCAGTACTTC. Its protein product is CSARPTGANYEQYF.